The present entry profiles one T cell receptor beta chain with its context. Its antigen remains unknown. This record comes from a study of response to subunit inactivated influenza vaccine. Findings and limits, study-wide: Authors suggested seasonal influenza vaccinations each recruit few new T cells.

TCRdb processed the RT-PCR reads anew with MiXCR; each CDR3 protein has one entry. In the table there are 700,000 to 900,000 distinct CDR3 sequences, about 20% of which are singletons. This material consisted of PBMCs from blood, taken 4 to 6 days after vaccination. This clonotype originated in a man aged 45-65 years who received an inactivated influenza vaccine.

The CDR3 is CASSLSFQGAYETQYF. CDR3 nucleotide sequence: TGTGCCAGCAGCTTGTCTTTCCAGGGGGCTTATGAGACCCAGTACTTC. The chain combines TRBV5-5 with TRBJ2-5; 8 positions match TRBD1. Trimming cost V 1 base and J 5 bases; bases outside gene matches: 10. Germline CDR1 is SGHKS and CDR2 is YYEKEE (reference sequence). CDR3 length: 16 residues.